This entry features one T cell receptor (beta chain) sequence. Its binding antigen is unknown. The sample holds no much larger clone one base away, and base qualities are not on file. Ophthalmopathy patients had moderately to severely active disease, Clinical Activity Score of at least 3, NOSPECS grade of at least 4, and duration under 3 months. Any patient with an uncontrolled infection, another autoimmune disease, pregnancy or lactation was excluded. Diagnoses were based on clinical symptoms, serum thyroxine and TRAb, thyroid ultrasound and orbital computed tomography. PBMCs were isolated from approximately 10 ml of fresh peripheral blood by Ficoll-Paque density gradient centrifugation. Trizol reagent was used to extract total RNA, and RNA quality was then checked on an Agilent 2100 Bioanalyzer. The data derive from a study of T cells in Graves' hyperthyroidism and ophthalmopathy (dated by TCRdb to the late 2010s). About the study as a whole: Peripheral blood samples were taken at the time of initial diagnosis, prior to any treatment. For training and testing, the 80 to 100 patients in the discovery cohort were randomly divided in a 7:3 ratio. Prospective prediction of ophthalmopathy was tested in an independent validation cohort of approximately 19 hyperthyroidism patients and some 17 patients who later progressed to ophthalmopathy. To identify TCR V-J signatures that set the groups apart, the researchers used a discovery cohort of roughly 100 patients, made up of 43 with Graves' ophthalmopathy and 57 with stable Graves' hyperthyroidism. After sampling, hyperthyroidism patients received methimazole starting at 30 mg daily, and ophthalmopathy patients received high-dose intravenous methylprednisolone. The paper reports TCR Vbeta CDR3 sequencing of approximately 140 peripheral blood samples: some 44 ophthalmopathy, about 75 hyperthyroidism and about 17 progressor patients. Thyroid tissue and blood T-cell repertoires from several Graves' hyperthyroidism patients were also compared in the study. Broader findings and caveats from the paper: Sample size was not statistically predetermined, and blinding of investigators to group allocation was not performed. Most expanded thyroid clonotypes (frequency above 0.001) were also found in blood, which suggests that blood repertoires may mirror thyroid immune responses. In cross-validation, a model built on a 13 V-J signature told ophthalmopathy apart from stable hyperthyroidism with roughly 87% sensitivity and roughly 83% specificity, and in testing the same model reached 80%/75%. During validation, the model predicted progression to ophthalmopathy a median of approximately 7 months ahead of onset, with approximately 70% sensitivity and 72.22% specificity.

Amplification of TCR beta CDR3 regions was carried out from RNA transcripts. The first round of RT-PCR for the TCR CDR3 was performed with the HTBI primer set and the Qiagen OneStep RT-PCR kit. Libraries were constructed in a second round of multiplex PCR, after which size selection and purification were performed. Sequencing of the libraries was done on an Illumina HiSeq2000 using paired-end 100 bp reads. The authors' analysis ran thus. SOAPnuke was used to process the raw data, with reads discarded if the reads contained adapters or uncalled bases, had a mean Phred below 15, or lacked an exact constant-primer or identifier match. COPE v1.2.5 was used to merge high-quality paired reads, and clonotypes were defined as unique nucleotide sequences. Clonotypes were aligned to IMGT TRBV, TRBD and TRBJ reference segments using MiTCR v1.1. The analysis included only V-J combinations with a frequency above 0.0001, which together covered 99% to 99.2% of the repertoires. A TCS score was defined as the ratio between F50 (clonal expansion) and ExV (chaos), using BLOSUM62-based TCRdist between CDR3 peptides within each V-J. Welch's t-statistics and random forest reduced around 550 V-J features to fewer than 15, which were used in a naive Bayes classifier (R e1071). TCRdb trimmed the raw reads at Q25, called clones with MiXCR and kept productive beta chains. A single entry per CDR3 protein holds the most common genes and DNA from its merged rows. These V and J calls rely on TCRdb rather than the paper's analysis. The sample table records about 380,000 distinct CDR3 sequences; less than 20% of these occur just once. The leading ten clones occupy 40% of the sample.

The CDR3, cysteine through phenylalanine, is 15 amino acids long. Solely the CDR3 DNA is kept, with 45 bases framed from the first base. Relative to germline, V is missing 5 bases and J is missing 7 bases, with 9 bases of the junction outside any gene match. In the germline V gene (reference sequence), CDR1 corresponds to DFQATT and CDR2 to SNEGSKA. This sequence was found in a man between 18 and 35 years old with Graves' ophthalmopathy. The chain is encoded by TRBV20-1 joined to TRBJ2-1, and TRBD1 matches 12 of the central bases. The sequenced sample consisted of blood. The sequenced DNA is TGCAGTGCTTGGGCCGGGGGACAGGGGGCTAATGAGCAGTTCTTC. It encodes CSAWAGGQGANEQFF.